This passage covers 8 T cell receptor beta chains from one sample sequenced in a study of human T cells and chemical hapten exposure. TCRdb passed the RACE reads through MiXCR, listing each CDR3 protein once. This sample has some 39,000 distinct CDR3 sequences, with 9.5% found just once. Time point specified: patch test 3, about 24 weeks after DPC sensitization. Treatment described: therapeutic diphenylcyclopropenone sensitization with weekly scalp DPC. Whole blood that had not been fractionated was the source of extracted total RNA. Here the sequenced sample was whole blood, taken in connection with sensitization to the hapten diphenylcyclopropenone (DPC). The origin of the receptors is a man aged 50-59 years with alopecia areata. Some clones in this sample may be carry-over from other donors' samples.

This clonotype was detected a few times. V is TRBV11-2 and J is TRBJ2-1; 11 bases match TRBD2. Unmatched junction bases numbered 4, after V lost 6 bases and J lost 6 bases. Germline V CDR1 and CDR2: SGHAT, FQNNGV. There are 14 residues in the CDR3. This chain's CDR3 is CASRSSGRANEQFF. DNA of the CDR3: TGTGCCAGCAGAAGTAGCGGGAGGGCCAATGAGCAGTTCTTC.

This clonotype was counted between two and nine times. The chain couples TRBV20-1 to TRBJ2-1; the D gene is possibly TRBD2 (5 bases). In germline, CDR1 is DFQATT, CDR2 SNEGSKA (reference sequence). V was clipped by 2 bases and J by 0 bases, with 11 bases between them. This CDR3 comprises 15 residues. The CDR3 protein is CSARPTMSSYNEQFF. CDR3 DNA sequence: TGCAGTGCTAGACCGACTATGAGCTCCTACAATGAGCAGTTCTTC.

The chain carries TRBV7-9 and TRBJ2-7, with 12 positions matching TRBD2. Germline CDR1 and CDR2: SEHNR and FQNEAQ (reference sequence). The CDR3 has 15 amino acids. V was clipped by 1 base and J by 3 bases; unmatched bases: 1. CDR3 nucleotides: TGTGCCAGCAGCTTAGGGACTAGCGGGAACTACGAGCAGTACTTC. Amino acids: CASSLGTSGNYEQYF.

This chain links TRBV28 with TRBJ1-5, with TRBD1 identical over 7 bases. Germline V gene data show CDR1 as MDHEN and CDR2 as SYDVKM. The CDR3 is 15 amino acids. V lost 4 bases to trimming and J lost 0 bases; unmatched junction nucleotides: 3. CDR3 loop: CASSWGQSSNQPQHF. CDR3 nucleotide sequence: TGTGCCAGCAGTTGGGGACAGTCTAGCAATCAGCCCCAGCATTTT.

This clonotype was counted between two and nine times. This chain links TRBV6-6 with TRBJ2-5; possibly TRBD1 for D (6 bases). In germline, CDR1 is MNHNY, CDR2 SVGAGI (reference sequence). The V gene lost 6 bases and the J gene lost 5 bases, with 13 bases spanning the gap. CDR3 length: 13 residues. The CDR3 DNA reads as TGTGCCAGCAGAGCACAGGGATTGGAGACCCAGTACTTC. Residues: CASRAQGLETQYF.

This clonotype was observed many times. This chain joins TRBV20-1 and TRBJ2-1; 13 nucleotides match TRBD2. The germline CDR1 and CDR2 sequences are DFQATT and SNEGSKA (reference sequence). V was clipped by 6 bases and J by 8 bases; unmatched bases: 7. This CDR3 has 14 residues. The CDR3 sequence: CSAPGLAGLDEQFF. CDR3 sequence (DNA): TGCAGTGCCCCGGGACTAGCGGGACTCGATGAGCAGTTCTTC.

This clonotype was seen at least ten times. The V call is TRBV10-3, the J call TRBJ2-5, with 10 nucleotides matching TRBD2. V was pared by 9 bases and J by 5 bases, with 9 bases of the junction left unmatched. Germline CDR1 is ENHRY and CDR2 is SYGVKD. The CDR3 is 14 residues long. The CDR3 protein is CAIRPGLAFETQYF. The CDR3 DNA is TGTGCCATAAGACCGGGACTAGCGTTCGAGACCCAGTACTTC.

This clonotype was counted many times. This sequence joins TRBV19 and TRBJ1-5; TRBD1 might be the D (6 bases). V was trimmed by 7 bases and J by 6 bases, leaving 22 bases between them. CDR1 and CDR2 from the germline V gene are LNHDA and SQIVND (reference sequence). The CDR3 extends over 16 amino acids. CDR3 bases: TGTGCCAGTACCCCCTCGACAGGAGCCGGGAGTCAGCCCCAGCATTTT. Its translation: CASTPSTGAGSQPQHF. Complete variable domain (other parts from reference TRBV19 and TRBJ1-5): DGGITQSPKYLFRKEGQNVTLSCEQNLNHDAMYWYRQDPGQGLRLIYYSQIVNDFQKGDIAEGYSVSREKKESFPLTVTSAQKNPTAFYLCASTPSTGAGSQPQHFGDGTRLSIL.